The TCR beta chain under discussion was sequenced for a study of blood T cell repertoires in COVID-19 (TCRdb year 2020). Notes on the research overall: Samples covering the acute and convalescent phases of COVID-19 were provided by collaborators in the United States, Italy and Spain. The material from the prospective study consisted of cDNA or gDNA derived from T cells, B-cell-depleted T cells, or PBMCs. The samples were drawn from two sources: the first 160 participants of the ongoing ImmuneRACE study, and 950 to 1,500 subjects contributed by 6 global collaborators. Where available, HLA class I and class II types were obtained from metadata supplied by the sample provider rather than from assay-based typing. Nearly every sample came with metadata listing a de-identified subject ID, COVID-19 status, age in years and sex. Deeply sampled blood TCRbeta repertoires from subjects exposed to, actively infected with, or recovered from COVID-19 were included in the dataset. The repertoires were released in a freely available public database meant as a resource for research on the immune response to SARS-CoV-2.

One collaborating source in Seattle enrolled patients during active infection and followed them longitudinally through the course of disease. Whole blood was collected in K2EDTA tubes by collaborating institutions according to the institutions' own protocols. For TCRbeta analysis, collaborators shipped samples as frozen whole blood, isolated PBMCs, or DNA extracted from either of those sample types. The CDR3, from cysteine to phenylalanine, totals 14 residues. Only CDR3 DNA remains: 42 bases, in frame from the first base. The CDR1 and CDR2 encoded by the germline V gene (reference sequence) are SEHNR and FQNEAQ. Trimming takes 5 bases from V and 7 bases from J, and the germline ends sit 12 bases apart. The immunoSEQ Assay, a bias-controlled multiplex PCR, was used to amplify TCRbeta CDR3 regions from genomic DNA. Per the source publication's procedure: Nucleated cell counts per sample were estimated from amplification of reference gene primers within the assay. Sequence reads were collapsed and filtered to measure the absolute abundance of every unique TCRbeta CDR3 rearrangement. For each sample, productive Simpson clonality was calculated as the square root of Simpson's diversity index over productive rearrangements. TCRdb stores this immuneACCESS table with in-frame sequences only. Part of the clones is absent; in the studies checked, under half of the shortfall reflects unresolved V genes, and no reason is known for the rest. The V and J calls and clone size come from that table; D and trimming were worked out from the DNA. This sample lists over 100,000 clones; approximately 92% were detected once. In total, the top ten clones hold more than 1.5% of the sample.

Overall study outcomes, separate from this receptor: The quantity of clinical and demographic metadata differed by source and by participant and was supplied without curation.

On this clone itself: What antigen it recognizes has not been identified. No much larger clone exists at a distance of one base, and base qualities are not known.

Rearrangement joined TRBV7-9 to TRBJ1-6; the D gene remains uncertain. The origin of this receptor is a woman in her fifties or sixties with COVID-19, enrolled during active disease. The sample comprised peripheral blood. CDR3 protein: CASSPPGGNSPLHF. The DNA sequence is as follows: TGTGCCAGCAGCCCCCCGGGTGGAAATTCACCCCTCCACTTT.